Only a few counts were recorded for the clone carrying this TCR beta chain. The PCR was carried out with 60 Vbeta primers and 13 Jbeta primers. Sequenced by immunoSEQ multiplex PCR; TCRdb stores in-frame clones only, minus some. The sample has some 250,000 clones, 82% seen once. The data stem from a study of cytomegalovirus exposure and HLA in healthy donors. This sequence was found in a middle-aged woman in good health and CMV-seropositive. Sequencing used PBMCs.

As DNA, the CDR3 is TGCGCCAGCAGCTTGGAGGGGACAGGGGGCAAAGAGCAGTACTTC. This gives the protein CASSLEGTGGKEQYF. The chain has TRBV5-1 and TRBJ2-7; 12 bases map to TRBD1. CDR3 length: 15 amino acids. Germline V lookup: CDR1 SGHRS, CDR2 YFSETQ. Losses at the gene ends were 0 bases for V and 7 bases for J; bases not matched to a gene: 5.